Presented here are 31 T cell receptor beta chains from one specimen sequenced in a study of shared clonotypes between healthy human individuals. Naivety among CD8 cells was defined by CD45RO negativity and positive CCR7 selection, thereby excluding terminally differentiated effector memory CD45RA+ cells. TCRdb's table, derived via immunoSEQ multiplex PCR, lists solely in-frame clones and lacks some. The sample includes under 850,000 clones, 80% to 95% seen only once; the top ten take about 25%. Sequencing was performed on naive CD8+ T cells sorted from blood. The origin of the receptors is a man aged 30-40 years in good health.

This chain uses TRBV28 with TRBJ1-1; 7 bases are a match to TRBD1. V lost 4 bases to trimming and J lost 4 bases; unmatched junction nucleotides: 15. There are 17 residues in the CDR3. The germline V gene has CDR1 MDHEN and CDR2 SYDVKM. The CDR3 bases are TGTGCCAGCAGTTCCTTCACATCCAAGACAGGGAGCACTGAAGCTTTCTTT. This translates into CASSSFTSKTGSTEAFF.

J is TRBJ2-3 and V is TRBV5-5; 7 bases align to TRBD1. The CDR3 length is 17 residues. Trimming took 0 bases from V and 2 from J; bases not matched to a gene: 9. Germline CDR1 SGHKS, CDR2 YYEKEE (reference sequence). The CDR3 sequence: CASSLGIVTGYTDTQYF. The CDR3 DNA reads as TGTGCCAGCAGCTTGGGAATAGTGACAGGGTACACAGATACGCAGTATTTT.

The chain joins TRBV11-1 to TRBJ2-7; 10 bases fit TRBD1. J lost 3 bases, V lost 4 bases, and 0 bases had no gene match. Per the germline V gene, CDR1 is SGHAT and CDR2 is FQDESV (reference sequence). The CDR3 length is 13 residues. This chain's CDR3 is CASSWTGGYEQYF. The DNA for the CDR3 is TGTGCCAGCAGCTGGACAGGGGGCTACGAGCAGTACTTC.

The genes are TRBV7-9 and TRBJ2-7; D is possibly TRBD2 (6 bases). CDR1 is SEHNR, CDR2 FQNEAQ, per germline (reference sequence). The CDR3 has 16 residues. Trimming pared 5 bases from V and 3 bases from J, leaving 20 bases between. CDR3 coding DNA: TGTGCCAGCAGCGCCTCCTCGGGGCAGGGAGGCTACGAGCAGTACTTC. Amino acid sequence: CASSASSGQGGYEQYF.

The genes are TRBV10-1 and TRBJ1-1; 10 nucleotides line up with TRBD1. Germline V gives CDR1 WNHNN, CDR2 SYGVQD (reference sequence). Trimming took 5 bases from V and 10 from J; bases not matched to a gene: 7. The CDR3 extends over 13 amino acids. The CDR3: CASSPGTGVGAFF. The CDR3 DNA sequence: TGCGCCAGCAGTCCCGGGACAGGGGTAGGAGCTTTCTTT.

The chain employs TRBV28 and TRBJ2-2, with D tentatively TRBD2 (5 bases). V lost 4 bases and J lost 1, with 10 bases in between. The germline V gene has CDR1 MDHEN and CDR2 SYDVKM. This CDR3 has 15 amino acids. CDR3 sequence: CASSSPGMNTGELFF. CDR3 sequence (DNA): TGTGCCAGCAGTTCCCCCGGGATGAACACCGGGGAGCTGTTTTTT.

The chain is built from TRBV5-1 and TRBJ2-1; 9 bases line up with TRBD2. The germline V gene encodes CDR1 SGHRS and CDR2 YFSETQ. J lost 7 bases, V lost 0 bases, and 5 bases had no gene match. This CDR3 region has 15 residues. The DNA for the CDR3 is TGCGCCAGCAGCTTGGGTAGCGGGAGTAGAAATGAGCAGTTCTTC. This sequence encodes CASSLGSGSRNEQFF.

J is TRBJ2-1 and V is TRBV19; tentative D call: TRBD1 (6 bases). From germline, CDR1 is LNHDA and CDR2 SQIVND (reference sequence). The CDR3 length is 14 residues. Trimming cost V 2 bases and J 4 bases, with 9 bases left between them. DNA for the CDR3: TGTGCCAGTAGTATACAGGGGAGATACAATGAGCAGTTCTTC. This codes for CASSIQGRYNEQFF.

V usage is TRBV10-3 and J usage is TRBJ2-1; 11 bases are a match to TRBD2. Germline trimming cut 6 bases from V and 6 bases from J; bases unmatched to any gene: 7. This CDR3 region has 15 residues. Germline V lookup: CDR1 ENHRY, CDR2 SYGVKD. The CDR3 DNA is TGTGCCATCAGGATACTAGCGGGAGATATCAATGAGCAGTTCTTC. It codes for CAIRILAGDINEQFF.

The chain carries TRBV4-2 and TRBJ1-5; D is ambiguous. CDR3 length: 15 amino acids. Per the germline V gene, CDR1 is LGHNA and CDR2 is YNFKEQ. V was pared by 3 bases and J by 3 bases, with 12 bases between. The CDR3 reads CASSHDRASNQPQHF. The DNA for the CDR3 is TGTGCCAGCAGCCATGATAGGGCCTCCAATCAGCCCCAGCATTTT.

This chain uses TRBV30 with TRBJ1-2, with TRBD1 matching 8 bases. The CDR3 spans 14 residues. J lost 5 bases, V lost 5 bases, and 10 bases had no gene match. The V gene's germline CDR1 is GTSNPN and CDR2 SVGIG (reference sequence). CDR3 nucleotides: TGTGCCTGGGAACTTACAGGGGGGGGATATGGCTACACCTTC. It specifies CAWELTGGGYGYTF.

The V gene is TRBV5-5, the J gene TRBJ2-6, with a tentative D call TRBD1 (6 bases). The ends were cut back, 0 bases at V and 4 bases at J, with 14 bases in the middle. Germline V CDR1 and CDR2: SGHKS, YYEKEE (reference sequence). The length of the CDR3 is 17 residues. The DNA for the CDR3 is TGTGCCAGCAGCTTGGGCCCCAGGGGATCCGGGGCCAACGTCCTGACTTTC. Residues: CASSLGPRGSGANVLTF. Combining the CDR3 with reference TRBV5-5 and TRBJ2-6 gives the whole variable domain DAGVTQSPTHLIKTRGQQVTLRCSPISGHKSVSWYQQVLGQGPQFIFQYYEKEERGRGNFPDRFSARQFPNYSSELNVNALLLGDSALYLCASSLGPRGSGANVLTFGAGSRLTVL.

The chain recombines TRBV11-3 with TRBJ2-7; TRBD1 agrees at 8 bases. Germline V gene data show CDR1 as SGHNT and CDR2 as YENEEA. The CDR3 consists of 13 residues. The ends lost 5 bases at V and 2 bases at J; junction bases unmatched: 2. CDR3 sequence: CASSGQGPYEQYF. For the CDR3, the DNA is TGTGCCAGCAGCGGACAGGGACCCTACGAGCAGTACTTC.

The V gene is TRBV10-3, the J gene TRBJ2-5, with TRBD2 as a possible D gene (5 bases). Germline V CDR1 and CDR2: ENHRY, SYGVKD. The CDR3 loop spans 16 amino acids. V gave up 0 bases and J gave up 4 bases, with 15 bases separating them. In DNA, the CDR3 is TGTGCCATCAGTGAGTCCACGGAGAGGACTGTAGAGACCCAGTACTTC. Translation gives CAISESTERTVETQYF.

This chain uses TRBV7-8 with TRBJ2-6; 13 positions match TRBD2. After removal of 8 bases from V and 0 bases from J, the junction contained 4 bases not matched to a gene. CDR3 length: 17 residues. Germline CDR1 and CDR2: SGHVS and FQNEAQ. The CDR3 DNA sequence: TGTGCCAGCCGCGGGACTAGCGGGACCTCTGGGGCCAACGTCCTGACTTTC. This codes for CASRGTSGTSGANVLTF.

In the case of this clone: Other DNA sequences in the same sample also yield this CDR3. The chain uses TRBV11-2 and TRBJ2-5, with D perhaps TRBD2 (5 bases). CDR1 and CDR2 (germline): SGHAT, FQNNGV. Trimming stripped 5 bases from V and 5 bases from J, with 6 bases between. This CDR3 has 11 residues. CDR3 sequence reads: CASSPGETQYF. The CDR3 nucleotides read TGTGCCAGCAGCCCGGGGGAGACCCAGTACTTC.

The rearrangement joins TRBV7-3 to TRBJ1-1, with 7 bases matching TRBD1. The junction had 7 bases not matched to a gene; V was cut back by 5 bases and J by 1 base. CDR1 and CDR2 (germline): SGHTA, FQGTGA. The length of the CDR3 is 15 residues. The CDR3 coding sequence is TGTGCCAGCAGCGCCCAGGGACAGCCGAACACTGAAGCTTTCTTT. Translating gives CASSAQGQPNTEAFF. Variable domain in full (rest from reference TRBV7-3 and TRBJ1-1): GAGVSQTPSNKVTEKGKYVELRCDPISGHTALYWYRQSLGQGPEFLIYFQGTGAADDSGLPNDRFFAVRPEGSVSTLKIQRTERGDSAVYLCASSAQGQPNTEAFFGQGTRLTVV.

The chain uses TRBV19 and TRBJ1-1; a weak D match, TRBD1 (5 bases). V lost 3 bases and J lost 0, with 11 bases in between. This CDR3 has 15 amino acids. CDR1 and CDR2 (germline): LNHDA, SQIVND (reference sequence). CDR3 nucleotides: TGTGCCAGTAGTATCCTCGGGGGAGTGAACACTGAAGCTTTCTTT. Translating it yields CASSILGGVNTEAFF.

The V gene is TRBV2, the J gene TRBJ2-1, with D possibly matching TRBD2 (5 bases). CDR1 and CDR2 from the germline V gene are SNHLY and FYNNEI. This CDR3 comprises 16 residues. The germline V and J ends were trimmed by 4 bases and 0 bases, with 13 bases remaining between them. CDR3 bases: TGTGCCAGCAGTGGAGGACTTCCGAGCTCCTACAATGAGCAGTTCTTC. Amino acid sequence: CASSGGLPSSYNEQFF.

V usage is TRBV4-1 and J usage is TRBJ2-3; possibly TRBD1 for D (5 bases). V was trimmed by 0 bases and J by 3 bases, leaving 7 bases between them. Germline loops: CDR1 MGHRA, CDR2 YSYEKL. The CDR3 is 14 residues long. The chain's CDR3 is CASSQEPGTDTQYF. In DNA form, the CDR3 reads TGCGCCAGCAGCCAAGAGCCAGGGACAGATACGCAGTATTTT.

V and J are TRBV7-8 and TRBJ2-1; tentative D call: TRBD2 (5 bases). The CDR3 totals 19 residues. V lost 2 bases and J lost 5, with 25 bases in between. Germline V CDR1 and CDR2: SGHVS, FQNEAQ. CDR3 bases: TGTGCCAGCAGCTTAAGGTTGGTTAATCGGGGTAAAACCGACAATGAGCAGTTCTTC. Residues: CASSLRLVNRGKTDNEQFF.

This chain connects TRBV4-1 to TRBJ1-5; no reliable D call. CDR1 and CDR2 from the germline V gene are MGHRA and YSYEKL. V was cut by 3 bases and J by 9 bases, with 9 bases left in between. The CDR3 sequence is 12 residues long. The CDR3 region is CASSHDEGPQHF. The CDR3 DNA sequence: TGCGCCAGCAGCCACGACGAGGGGCCCCAGCATTTT.

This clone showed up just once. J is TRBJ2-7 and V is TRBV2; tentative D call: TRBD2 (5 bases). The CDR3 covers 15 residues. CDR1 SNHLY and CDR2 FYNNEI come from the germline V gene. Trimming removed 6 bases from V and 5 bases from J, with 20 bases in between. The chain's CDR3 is CASRAEGGSYNEQYF. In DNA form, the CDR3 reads TGTGCCAGCAGGGCCGAGGGTGGGAGCTATAACGAGCAGTACTTC.

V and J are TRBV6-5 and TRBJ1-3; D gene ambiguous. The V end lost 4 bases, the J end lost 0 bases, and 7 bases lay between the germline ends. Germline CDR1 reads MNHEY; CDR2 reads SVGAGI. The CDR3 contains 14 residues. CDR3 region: CASSFLTSGNTIYF. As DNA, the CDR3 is TGTGCCAGCAGTTTCCTGACCTCTGGAAACACCATATATTTT.

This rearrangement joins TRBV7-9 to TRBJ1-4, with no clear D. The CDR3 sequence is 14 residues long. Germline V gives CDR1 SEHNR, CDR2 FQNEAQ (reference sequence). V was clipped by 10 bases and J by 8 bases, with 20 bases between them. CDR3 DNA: TGTGCCACCCAGCCCACCTCTATGGGAGAAAAACTGTTTTTT. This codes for CATQPTSMGEKLFF.

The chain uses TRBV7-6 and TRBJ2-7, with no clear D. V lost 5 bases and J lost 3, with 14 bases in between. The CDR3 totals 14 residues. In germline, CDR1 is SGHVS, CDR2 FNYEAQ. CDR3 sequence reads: CASSGVGESYEQYF. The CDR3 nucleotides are TGTGCCAGCAGCGGGGTTGGTGAAAGCTACGAGCAGTACTTC. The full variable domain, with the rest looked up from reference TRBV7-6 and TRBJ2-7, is GAGVSQSPRYKVTKRGQDVALRCDPISGHVSLYWYRQALGQGPEFLTYFNYEAQQDKSGLPNDRFSAERPEGSISTLTIQRTEQRDSAMYRCASSGVGESYEQYFGPGTRLTVT.

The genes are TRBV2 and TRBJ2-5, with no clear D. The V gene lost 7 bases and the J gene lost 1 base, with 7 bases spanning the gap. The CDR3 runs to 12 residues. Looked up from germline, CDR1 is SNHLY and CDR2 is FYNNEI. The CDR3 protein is CASTPGQETQYF. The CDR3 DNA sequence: TGTGCCAGCACGCCGGGCCAAGAGACCCAGTACTTC. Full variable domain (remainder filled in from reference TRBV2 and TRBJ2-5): EPEVTQTPSHQVTQMGQEVILRCVPISNHLYFYWYRQILGQKVEFLVSFYNNEISEKSEIFDDQFSVERPDGSNFTLKIRSTKLEDSAMYFCASTPGQETQYFGPGTRLLVL.

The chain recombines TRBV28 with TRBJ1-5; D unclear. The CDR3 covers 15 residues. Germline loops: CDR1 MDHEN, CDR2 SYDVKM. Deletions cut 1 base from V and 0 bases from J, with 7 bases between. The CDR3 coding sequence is TGTGCCAGCAGTTTATTTTCGGGTAGCAATCAGCCCCAGCATTTT. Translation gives CASSLFSGSNQPQHF.

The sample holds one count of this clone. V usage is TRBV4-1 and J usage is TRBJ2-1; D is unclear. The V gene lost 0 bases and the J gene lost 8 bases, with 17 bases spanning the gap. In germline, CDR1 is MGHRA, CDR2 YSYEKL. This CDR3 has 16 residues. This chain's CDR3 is CASSQDLGRSRDEQFF. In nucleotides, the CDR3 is TGCGCCAGCAGCCAAGATCTTGGTCGCTCTAGGGATGAGCAGTTCTTC.

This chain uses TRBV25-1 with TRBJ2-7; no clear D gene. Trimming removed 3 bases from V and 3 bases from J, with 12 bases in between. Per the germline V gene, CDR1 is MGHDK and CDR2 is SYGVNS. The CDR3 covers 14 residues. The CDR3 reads CASSEQGNDYEQYF. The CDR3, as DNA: TGTGCCAGCAGTGAGCAAGGCAACGACTACGAGCAGTACTTC.

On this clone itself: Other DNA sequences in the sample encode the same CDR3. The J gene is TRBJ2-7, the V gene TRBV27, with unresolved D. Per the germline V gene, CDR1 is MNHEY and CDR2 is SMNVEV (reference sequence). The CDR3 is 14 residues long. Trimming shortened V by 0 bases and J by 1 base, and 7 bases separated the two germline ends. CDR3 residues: CASSLSSGSYEQYF. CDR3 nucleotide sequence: TGTGCCAGCAGTTTATCGTCTGGTTCCTACGAGCAGTACTTC.